The 25 T cell receptor beta chains in this list originate from one sample, sequenced in a study of T cell changes during pregnancy in multiple sclerosis. Clones were read by immunoSEQ multiplex PCR, and TCRdb kept only the in-frame ones, dropping some. The data contain over 50,000 clones, 80% to 90% of them singletons. Sample: peripheral blood from another person, used as feeder cells. These receptors came from a human donor whose cells served as feeder cells for cultures in a pregnancy study.

V and J are TRBV5-1 and TRBJ2-5, with 10 nucleotides matching TRBD2. Per the germline V gene, CDR1 is SGHRS and CDR2 is YFSETQ. The junction had 11 bases not matched to a gene; V was cut back by 4 bases and J by 5 bases. The CDR3 sequence is 16 residues long. In DNA, the CDR3 is TGCGCCAGCAGCACCCAGCCTAGCGGGAGTGGGGAGACCCAGTACTTC. This codes for CASSTQPSGSGETQYF.

The chain carries TRBV2 and TRBJ1-1; D gene uncertain. The CDR3 is made up of 12 amino acids. Trimming removed 5 bases from V and 11 bases from J, with 15 bases in between. CDR1 SNHLY and CDR2 FYNNEI come from the germline V gene. The CDR3 is CASSYGPSQAFF. The CDR3 DNA is TGTGCCAGCAGTTACGGACCGAGCCAGGCTTTCTTT.

The chain combines TRBV11-2 with TRBJ2-1; D remains unclear. In germline, CDR1 is SGHAT, CDR2 FQNNGV. V dropped 5 bases and J dropped 10 bases, with 12 bases sitting between them. This CDR3 is 12 amino acids long. The CDR3 region has the DNA TGTGCCAGCAGCGTGCAGATGGGAGAGCAGTTCTTC. It encodes CASSVQMGEQFF.

The chain links TRBV15 to TRBJ1-2; D uncertain. This CDR3 spans 17 amino acids. Germline values: CDR1 LNHNV, CDR2 YYDKDF (reference sequence). The V end lost 5 bases, the J end lost 7 bases, and 26 bases lay between the germline ends. CDR3 bases: TGTGCCACCAGCTCCTCTTCGGAAGGGTATTTCCCTGGTGGCTACACCTTC. It yields the protein CATSSSSEGYFPGGYTF.

The chain carries TRBV28 and TRBJ1-2, with 10 nucleotides matching TRBD1. J gave up 4 bases and V 3 bases, and 5 bases lay outside the gene matches. Germline V lookup: CDR1 MDHEN, CDR2 SYDVKM. CDR3 length: 15 amino acids. CDR3 nucleotide sequence: TGTGCCAGCAGTTTTGGGGACAGGGGAACCTATGGCTACACCTTC. Protein sequence: CASSFGDRGTYGYTF.

The genes are TRBV9 and TRBJ2-5; 7 nucleotides line up with TRBD1. The CDR3 runs to 15 residues. Germline V gives CDR1 SGDLS, CDR2 YYNGEE. Trimming removed 2 bases from V and 1 base from J; junction bases left unmatched: 5. This chain's CDR3 is CASSVVGDSQETQYF. Here the CDR3 DNA reads TGTGCCAGCAGCGTCGTGGGGGACAGCCAAGAGACCCAGTACTTC.

This clone was recorded a few times. CDR3 sequence reads: CASSPTSAGNQPQHF. The CDR3 nucleotides read TGTGCCAGCAGCCCGACGTCCGCGGGCAATCAGCCCCAGCATTTT. This sequence joins TRBV6-4 and TRBJ1-5; D ambiguous. The germline CDR1 and CDR2 sequences are MRHNA and SNTAGT. The V and J ends lost 6 bases and 2 bases respectively, with 14 bases between them. The CDR3 loop spans 15 amino acids.

The chain joins TRBV7-2 to TRBJ1-4, with D tentatively TRBD1 (6 bases). In germline, CDR1 is SGHTA, CDR2 FQGNSA. The V gene lost 5 bases and the J gene lost 8 bases, with 18 bases spanning the gap. The CDR3 consists of 15 residues. This CDR3 is CASSPAAGEFEKLFF. CDR3 sequence (DNA): TGTGCCAGCAGCCCTGCGGCAGGGGAGTTCGAAAAACTGTTTTTT.

The chain recombines TRBV2 with TRBJ2-5, with 7 bases lining up with TRBD1. The ends lost 9 bases at V and 1 base at J; junction bases unmatched: 5. Per the germline V gene, CDR1 is SNHLY and CDR2 is FYNNEI. The CDR3 totals 13 residues. This CDR3 is CASHRDSQETQYF. DNA for the CDR3: TGTGCCAGTCACCGGGACAGCCAAGAGACCCAGTACTTC. The full variable domain, in which reference TRBV2 and TRBJ2-5 provide the parts outside the CDR3, is EPEVTQTPSHQVTQMGQEVILRCVPISNHLYFYWYRQILGQKVEFLVSFYNNEISEKSEIFDDQFSVERPDGSNFTLKIRSTKLEDSAMYFCASHRDSQETQYFGPGTRLLVL.

The chain's CDR3 is CASKEGGTSDNEQFF. The CDR3 nucleotides read TGTGCCAGCAAAGAAGGGGGGACTAGCGACAATGAGCAGTTCTTC. The V call is TRBV2, the J call TRBJ2-1; TRBD2 matches at 10 bases. The J segment lost 5 bases and the V segment lost 7 bases, leaving 8 bases of the junction unmatched. Per germline, CDR1 SNHLY and CDR2 FYNNEI. This CDR3 has 15 residues.

V usage is TRBV27 and J usage is TRBJ2-1; the match to TRBD2 covers 7 bases. Trimming cost V 5 bases and J 4 bases; bases outside gene matches: 11. CDR1 is MNHEY, CDR2 SMNVEV, per germline (reference sequence). The CDR3 contains 16 residues. The CDR3 DNA reads as TGTGCCAGCAGTCACAGGTCGGCTAGCGGTTACAATGAGCAGTTCTTC. Translation gives CASSHRSASGYNEQFF.

The chain is built from TRBV6-5 and TRBJ2-3; a possible D gene is TRBD2 (6 bases). Between the trimmed V and J ends, which lost 11 bases and 1 base, there was a span of 16 bases. This CDR3 contains 14 residues. CDR1 MNHEY and CDR2 SVGAGI come from the germline V gene. Written as DNA, the CDR3 is TGTGCCCGGGGGAAACCCTCCTGCACAGATACGCAGTATTTT. Its translation: CARGKPSCTDTQYF.

The genes are TRBV5-1 and TRBJ1-4; D may be TRBD1 (5 bases). Trimming removed 0 bases from V and 8 bases from J, with 14 bases in between. The CDR3 covers 15 residues. Germline loops: CDR1 SGHRS, CDR2 YFSETQ. The CDR3 DNA follows: TGCGCCAGCAGCTTGGCAAGGGGTGGCGGGGAAAAACTGTTTTTT. Amino acid sequence: CASSLARGGGEKLFF. Complete variable domain (other parts from reference TRBV5-1 and TRBJ1-4): KAGVTQTPRYLIKTRGQQVTLSCSPISGHRSVSWYQQTPGQGLQFLFEYFSETQRNKGNFPGRFSGRQFSNSRSEMNVSTLELGDSALYLCASSLARGGGEKLFFGSGTQLSVL.

The chain uses TRBV11-3 and TRBJ2-3, with D possibly matching TRBD1 (6 bases). The CDR3 sequence is 14 residues long. Germline CDR1 SGHNT, CDR2 YENEEA. V dropped 5 bases and J dropped 5 bases, with 14 bases sitting between them. The CDR3 DNA sequence: TGTGCCAGCAGCCCAACAGGGTATAAAGATACGCAGTATTTT. Residues: CASSPTGYKDTQYF.

The chain carries TRBV4-2 and TRBJ1-4; 8 nucleotides agree with TRBD1. Looked up from germline, CDR1 is LGHNA and CDR2 is YNFKEQ. After removal of 0 bases from V and 4 bases from J, the junction contained 4 bases not matched to a gene. This CDR3 contains 16 residues. CDR3 sequence: CASSQDRGTGNEKLFF. The CDR3 bases are TGTGCCAGCAGCCAAGATCGGGGGACAGGTAATGAAAAACTGTTTTTT.

The chain links TRBV9 to TRBJ2-2; maybe TRBD1 (6 bases). The V and J ends lost 0 bases and 0 bases respectively, with 12 bases between them. This CDR3 contains 17 residues. From germline, CDR1 is SGDLS and CDR2 YYNGEE. Written as DNA, the CDR3 is TGTGCCAGCAGCGTAGGGACAGACTTCGCGAACACCGGGGAGCTGTTTTTT. This encodes CASSVGTDFANTGELFF. The full variable domain, its missing parts supplied by reference TRBV9 and TRBJ2-2, is DSGVTQTPKHLITATGQRVTLRCSPRSGDLSVYWYQQSLDQGLQFLIQYYNGEERAKGNILERFSAQQFPDLHSELNLSSLELGDSALYFCASSVGTDFANTGELFFGEGSRLTVL.

As concerns this clone: The same CDR3 also results from other DNA sequences found in this sample. J is TRBJ2-7 and V is TRBV2; D is unresolved. The CDR3 sequence is 13 residues long. Trimming took 6 bases from V and 5 from J, leaving 14 bases between them. Germline-derived CDR1 and CDR2 are SNHLY and FYNNEI. The CDR3 here is CASSVWAGHEQYF. In DNA, the CDR3 is TGTGCCAGCAGCGTATGGGCCGGCCACGAGCAGTACTTC.

The chain has TRBV4-3 and TRBJ2-1; 11 bases agree with TRBD2. Trimming took 0 bases from V and 7 from J; bases not matched to a gene: 5. Germline lookup yields CDR1 LGHNA and CDR2 YSLEER. The CDR3 contains 16 residues. The CDR3 is CASSQDAASGRNEQFF. The CDR3 nucleotides read TGCGCCAGCAGCCAAGATGCGGCTAGCGGGAGGAATGAGCAGTTCTTC.

V is TRBV5-1 and J is TRBJ1-2; 9 bases line up with TRBD1. Trimming cost V 3 bases and J 4 bases; bases outside gene matches: 7. Germline V CDR1 and CDR2: SGHRS, YFSETQ. The CDR3 has 15 amino acids. The CDR3 DNA follows: TGCGCCAGCAGCTCGGGACAGGGAGGGACCTATGGCTACACCTTC. As protein: CASSSGQGGTYGYTF.

CDR3 DNA: TGTGCCAGCAGCGAACGGACAGGGTTATACGAGCAGTACTTC. Its protein is CASSERTGLYEQYF. This chain joins TRBV5-5 and TRBJ2-7, with 8 nucleotides matching TRBD1. Losses at the gene ends were 4 bases for V and 4 bases for J; bases not matched to a gene: 7. CDR1 is SGHKS, CDR2 YYEKEE, per germline (reference sequence). This CDR3 comprises 14 residues.

J is TRBJ1-4 and V is TRBV7-8; TRBD1 aligns across 7 bases. The germline V gene has CDR1 SGHVS and CDR2 FQNEAQ. This CDR3 is built from 16 residues. Trimming took 1 base from V and 2 from J; bases not matched to a gene: 4. CDR3 in amino acids: CASSLGRGVTNEKLFF. CDR3 DNA: TGTGCCAGCAGCTTAGGCAGGGGGGTTACTAATGAAAAACTGTTTTTT.

V usage is TRBV6-5 and J usage is TRBJ1-5; D is ambiguous. The CDR3 has 13 residues. Germline assignment: CDR1 MNHEY and CDR2 SVGAGI. Trimming pared 6 bases from V and 11 bases from J, leaving 17 bases between. This CDR3 is CASSEPGSGSQHF. The CDR3 nucleotides read TGTGCCAGCAGCGAGCCTGGGTCGGGGTCCCAGCATTTT.

The V gene is TRBV5-1, the J gene TRBJ2-7, with 8 bases identical to TRBD1. The CDR3 has 15 amino acids. Germline V gene lookup returns CDR1 SGHRS and CDR2 YFSETQ. V trimming: 3 bases; J trimming: 0 bases; junction bases outside the gene matches: 5. In DNA form, the CDR3 reads TGCGCCAGCAGCTCAGGGGGCTCCAGCTCCTACGAGCAGTACTTC. Translation: CASSSGGSSSYEQYF. Full variable domain (missing parts from reference TRBV5-1 and TRBJ2-7): KAGVTQTPRYLIKTRGQQVTLSCSPISGHRSVSWYQQTPGQGLQFLFEYFSETQRNKGNFPGRFSGRQFSNSRSEMNVSTLELGDSALYLCASSSGGSSSYEQYFGPGTRLTVT.

The CDR3 loop is CASSLEGRRGGETQYF. CDR3 DNA: TGCGCCAGCAGCTTGGAGGGGCGCAGGGGCGGAGAGACCCAGTACTTC. The rearrangement links TRBV5-1 to TRBJ2-5, with D perhaps TRBD1 (6 bases). The CDR3 has 16 amino acids. Germline CDR1 is SGHRS and CDR2 is YFSETQ. V shed 0 bases and J shed 4 bases, with 16 bases lying between them.

The chain links TRBV7-2 to TRBJ2-1, with 12 positions matching TRBD2. The V and J ends lost 1 base and 0 bases, in that order; junction bases with no gene match: 7. The germline V gene has CDR1 SGHTA and CDR2 FQGNSA. The CDR3 is 19 amino acids. The CDR3 coding sequence is TGTGCCAGCAGCTTAGTGGCTAGCGGGAGGGCACCCTCCTACAATGAGCAGTTCTTC. This translates into CASSLVASGRAPSYNEQFF.